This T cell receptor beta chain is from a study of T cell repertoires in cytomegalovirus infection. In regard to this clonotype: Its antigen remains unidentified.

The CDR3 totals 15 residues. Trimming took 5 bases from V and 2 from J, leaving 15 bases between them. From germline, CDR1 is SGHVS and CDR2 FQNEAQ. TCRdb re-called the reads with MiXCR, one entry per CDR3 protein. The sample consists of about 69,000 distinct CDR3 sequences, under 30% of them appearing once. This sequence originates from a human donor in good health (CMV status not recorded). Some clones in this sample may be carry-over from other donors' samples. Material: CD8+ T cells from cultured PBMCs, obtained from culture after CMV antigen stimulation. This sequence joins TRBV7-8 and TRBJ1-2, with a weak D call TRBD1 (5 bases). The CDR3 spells CASSPGSGSNYGYTF. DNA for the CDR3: TGTGCCAGCAGCCCCGGTTCAGGGTCAAACTATGGCTACACCTTC.